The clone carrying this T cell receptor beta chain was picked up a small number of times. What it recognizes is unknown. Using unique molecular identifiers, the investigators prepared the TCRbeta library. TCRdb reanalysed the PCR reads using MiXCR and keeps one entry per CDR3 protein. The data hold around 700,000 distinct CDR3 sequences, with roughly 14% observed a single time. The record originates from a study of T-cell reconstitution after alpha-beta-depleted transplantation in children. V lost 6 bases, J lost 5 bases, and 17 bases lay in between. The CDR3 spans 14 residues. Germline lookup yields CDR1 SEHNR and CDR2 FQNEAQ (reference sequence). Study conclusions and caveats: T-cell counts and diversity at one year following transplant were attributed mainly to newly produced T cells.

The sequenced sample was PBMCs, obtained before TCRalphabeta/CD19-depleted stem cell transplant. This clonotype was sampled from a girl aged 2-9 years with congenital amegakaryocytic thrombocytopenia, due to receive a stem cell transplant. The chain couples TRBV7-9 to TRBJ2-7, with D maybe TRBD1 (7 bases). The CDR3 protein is CASSPAGGRDEQYF. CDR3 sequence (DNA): TGTGCCAGCAGTCCTGCAGGGGGGCGCGACGAGCAGTACTTC.